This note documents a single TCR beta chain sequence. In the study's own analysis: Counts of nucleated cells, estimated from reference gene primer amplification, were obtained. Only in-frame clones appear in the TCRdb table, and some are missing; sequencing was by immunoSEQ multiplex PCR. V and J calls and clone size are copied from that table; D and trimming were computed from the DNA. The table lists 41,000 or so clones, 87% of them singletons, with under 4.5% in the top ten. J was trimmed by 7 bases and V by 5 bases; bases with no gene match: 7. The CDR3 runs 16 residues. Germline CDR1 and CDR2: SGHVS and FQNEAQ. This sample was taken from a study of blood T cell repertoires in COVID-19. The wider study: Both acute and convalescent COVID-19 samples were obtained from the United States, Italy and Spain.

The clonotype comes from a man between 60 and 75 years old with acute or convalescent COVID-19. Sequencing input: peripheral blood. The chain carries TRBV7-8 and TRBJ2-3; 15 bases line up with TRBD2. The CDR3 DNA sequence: TGTGCCAGCAGCCCGACAGGGACTAGCGGGGGGTATACGCAGTATTTT. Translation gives CASSPTGTSGGYTQYF.